This entry features one T cell receptor (beta chain) sequence. Its antigen is not known. This sample is part of a study of vaccination effects on CD4 cells after COVID-19. Turning to the study itself: Early and late post-vaccination sampling was undertaken in a cohort of three convalescent patients.

The study, taken as a whole, reports: Clones of infection and vaccine origin contracted markedly late after vaccination. In the study, convalescent patients were few, and early post-infection timepoints were absent.

After less than 11 days in culture, the CD4+ T cells were isolated. PCR showed that the person got SARS-CoV-2 infection at some point between March and December 2020. As their vaccination, participants received two doses of either BNT162b2 or mRNA-1273. Repertoires were generated with immunoSEQ multiplex PCR, while TCRdb's copy carries only in-frame clones and drops some. Of roughly 30,000 clones listed, 75% were seen once; the top ten hold about 6.4%. The receptor was isolated from a human donor who had a prior SARS-CoV-2 infection. Source: CD4+ T cells from PBMCs cultured without peptide, taken after COVID-19 vaccination.

The CDR3 protein is CASSPQWYTEAFF. The CDR3 region has the DNA TGTGCCAGCAGCCCCCAGTGGTATACTGAAGCTTTCTTT. The J gene is TRBJ1-1, the V gene TRBV3-1 (or the pseudogene TRBV3-2); D gene uncertain. The germline V and J ends were trimmed by 4 bases and 5 bases, with 11 bases remaining between them. Germline loops: CDR1 LGHDT, CDR2 YNNKEL (reference sequence). CDR3 length: 13 amino acids.